The 13 T cell receptor beta chains reported below all come from one sample, sequenced in a study of blood T cell repertoires in COVID-19. Repertoires were generated with immunoSEQ multiplex PCR, while TCRdb's copy carries only in-frame clones and drops some. This table holds 100,000 to 150,000 clones, more than 70% found once. Sequenced sample: peripheral blood. The receptors were sampled from an elderly woman with COVID-19, enrolled during active disease.

The chain joins TRBV7-2 to TRBJ2-3, with D perhaps TRBD2 (6 bases). CDR3 length: 13 amino acids. Germline assignment: CDR1 SGHTA and CDR2 FQGNSA. Trimming took off 4 bases at V and 3 bases at J, with 8 bases between the two ends. The CDR3 is CASSSAGTDTQYF. The DNA of the CDR3 is TGTGCCAGCAGCTCGGCGGGGACAGATACGCAGTATTTT.

J is TRBJ2-7 and V is TRBV6-5, with TRBD1 matching 8 bases. The CDR3 consists of 13 residues. J was trimmed by 2 bases and V by 6 bases; bases with no gene match: 3. The germline V gene encodes CDR1 MNHEY and CDR2 SVGAGI. Here the CDR3 reads CASRPGQAYEQYF. The CDR3 DNA follows: TGTGCCAGCAGACCGGGACAGGCCTACGAGCAGTACTTC.

The CDR3 loop is CASSLTGFGNTIYF. Written as DNA, the CDR3 is TGCGCCAGCAGCTTAACAGGGTTTGGAAACACCATATATTTT. The V and J genes are TRBV5-1 and TRBJ1-3; D possibly corresponds to TRBD1 (6 bases). CDR3 length: 14 amino acids. Germline V gene lookup returns CDR1 SGHRS and CDR2 YFSETQ. Trimming left V 2 bases short and J 3 bases short, with 9 bases between.

The chain carries TRBV13 and TRBJ2-7; 7 bases match TRBD1. J lost 4 bases, V lost 0 bases, and 3 bases had no gene match. This CDR3 contains 14 residues. Germline CDR1 reads PRHDT; CDR2 reads FYEKMQ (reference sequence). The CDR3 DNA reads TGTGCCAGCAGCTTAGGTAGGGGGCTGTACGAGCAGTACTTC. This gives the protein CASSLGRGLYEQYF.

J is TRBJ2-2 and V is TRBV19; 7 bases fit TRBD2. CDR1 and CDR2 (germline): LNHDA, SQIVND (reference sequence). The CDR3 totals 15 residues. Trimming removed 3 bases from V and 2 bases from J; junction bases left unmatched: 3. CDR3 loop: CASSMGGFNTGELFF. The CDR3, as DNA: TGTGCCAGTAGTATGGGAGGGTTTAACACCGGGGAGCTGTTTTTT.

This clone showed up just once. This chain connects TRBV7-2 to TRBJ2-3; 8 nucleotides agree with TRBD1. Germline CDR1 is SGHTA and CDR2 is FQGNSA. This CDR3 spans 14 amino acids. With V trimmed by 5 bases and J by 5 bases, 6 bases remained unmatched. CDR3 region: CASSQTGAGDTQYF. The CDR3 bases are TGTGCCAGCAGCCAGACAGGGGCTGGAGATACGCAGTATTTT.

The chain recombines TRBV28 with TRBJ2-2; 7 positions agree with TRBD1. Germline CDR1 and CDR2: MDHEN and SYDVKM. Trimming removed 3 bases from V and 7 bases from J; junction bases left unmatched: 11. The CDR3 sequence is 16 residues long. The DNA of the CDR3 is TGTGCCAGCAGTTTTCTAGGGGGCGGTTCCCTCGGGGAGCTGTTTTTT. Encoded protein: CASSFLGGGSLGELFF. The full variable domain, with the rest looked up from reference TRBV28 and TRBJ2-2, is DVKVTQSSRYLVKRTGEKVFLECVQDMDHENMFWYRQDPGLGLRLIYFSYDVKMKEKGDIPEGYSVSREKKERFSLILESASTNQTSMYLCASSFLGGGSLGELFFGEGSRLTVL.

This clone has a handful of counts. This sequence joins TRBV5-1 and TRBJ1-6, with 10 bases matching TRBD1. J gave up 8 bases and V 4 bases, and 3 bases lay outside the gene matches. Germline assignment: CDR1 SGHRS and CDR2 YFSETQ. The CDR3 is made up of 14 amino acids. The CDR3 DNA reads as TGCGCCAGCAGCCCAGGGACAGGGGATTCACCCCTCCACTTT. This translates into CASSPGTGDSPLHF.

V is TRBV4-3 and J is TRBJ2-3; 12 positions match TRBD2. CDR3 size: 20 residues. The V gene end was trimmed by 2 bases and the J gene end by 1 base; junction bases not matched to a gene: 13. Germline values: CDR1 LGHNA, CDR2 YSLEER. CDR3 in DNA: TGCGCCAGCAGCCAAAGACCGGGACTAGCGGGCAGGTTGGGCACAGATACGCAGTATTTT. This codes for CASSQRPGLAGRLGTDTQYF.

The rearrangement links TRBV6-6 to TRBJ2-7, with TRBD1 as a possible D gene (5 bases). The CDR3 length is 12 residues. Between the trimmed V and J ends, which lost 6 bases and 3 bases, there was a span of 9 bases. Germline CDR1 reads MNHNY; CDR2 reads SVGAGI (reference sequence). The CDR3 DNA follows: TGTGCCAGCAGGGCAGGGATCTACGAGCAGTACTTC. Its protein product is CASRAGIYEQYF.

DNA of the CDR3: TGTGCCAGCAGCTCAAGAAACGGGTATAATTCACCCCTCCACTTT. Its translation is CASSSRNGYNSPLHF. The chain recombines TRBV5-6 with TRBJ1-6; D not resolved. Germline CDR1 SGHDT, CDR2 YYEEEE. Trimming removed 3 bases from V and 4 bases from J, with 11 bases in between. This CDR3 is built from 15 residues.

This chain uses TRBV7-6 with TRBJ2-5; 8 positions match TRBD1. The CDR3 is made up of 15 amino acids. Trimming at V came to 5 bases and at J to 5 bases, leaving 10 bases not matched to a gene. Germline CDR1 reads SGHVS; CDR2 reads FNYEAQ. CDR3: CASSKDRAMGETQYF. CDR3 in DNA: TGTGCCAGCAGCAAGGACAGGGCAATGGGCGAGACCCAGTACTTC.

The V call is TRBV7-9, the J call TRBJ1-4; D is uncertain. V was pared by 3 bases and J by 0 bases, with 2 bases between. Germline V gives CDR1 SEHNR, CDR2 FQNEAQ (reference sequence). CDR3 length: 13 residues. The CDR3 DNA is TGTGCCAGCAGCTTTACAACTAATGAAAAACTGTTTTTT. Its protein is CASSFTTNEKLFF.